These 23 T cell receptor beta chains originate from one sample sequenced in a study of regulatory T cells in long-lasting Graves disease. Construction of the TCR beta libraries employed iRepertoire HTBI primers in conjunction with Arm-PCR of CDR3 regions. One entry per CDR3 protein, called by TCRdb with MiXCR from the multiplex PCR reads. This sample yields a few hundred thousand distinct CDR3 sequences, of which 20% to 25% are seen a single time; approximately 15% belongs to the top ten. Sample time point: newly diagnosed GD, antithyroid drugs for less than 3 months. The TCR library was made from RNA that had been extracted from PBMCs in TRIzol. Sequences were derived from peripheral blood mononuclear cells (PBMCs), sampled at new diagnosis, from a patient treated with antithyroid drugs. These receptors were collected from a female donor with Graves disease.

This clonotype has at least ten counts. V is TRBV18 and J is TRBJ1-1, with TRBD1 matching 7 bases. Germline V gene data show CDR1 as KGHSH and CDR2 as LQKENI. The length of the CDR3 is 17 residues. Trimming cost V 5 bases and J 6 bases; bases outside gene matches: 18. This chain's CDR3 is CASSAERGRPGDAEAFF. The CDR3 bases are TGTGCCAGCTCAGCGGAGAGGGGGCGGCCTGGGGACGCTGAAGCTTTCTTT.

The chain employs TRBV19 and TRBJ1-1; D call uncertain. In germline, CDR1 is LNHDA, CDR2 SQIVND (reference sequence). The CDR3 spans 13 residues. With 6 bases removed from V and 0 bases from J, the gap between germline ends came to 8 bases. The CDR3, as DNA: TGTGCCAGTAGGCCTGGGGTGAACACTGAAGCTTTCTTT. It is translated as CASRPGVNTEAFF. Using reference TRBV19 and TRBJ1-1 for the parts outside the CDR3, the full variable domain is DGGITQSPKYLFRKEGQNVTLSCEQNLNHDAMYWYRQDPGQGLRLIYYSQIVNDFQKGDIAEGYSVSREKKESFPLTVTSAQKNPTAFYLCASRPGVNTEAFFGQGTRLTVV.

At least ten counts were recorded for this clonotype. The chain joins TRBV5-1 to TRBJ2-7; the D is unclear. Between the trimmed V and J ends, which lost 5 bases and 0 bases, there was a span of 12 bases. CDR1 is SGHRS, CDR2 YFSETQ, per germline. This CDR3 is 14 amino acids long. The CDR3 region is CASSFRSSSYEQYF. Here the CDR3 DNA reads TGCGCCAGCAGTTTCCGATCCAGCTCCTACGAGCAGTACTTC.

This clonotype came up many times. V and J are TRBV2 and TRBJ2-3, with D possibly matching TRBD1 (6 bases). Germline-derived CDR1 and CDR2 are SNHLY and FYNNEI. Trimming removed 1 base at V and 3 bases at J, with 11 bases between. CDR3 length: 15 residues. Here the CDR3 reads CASSEGGQKTDTQYF. The CDR3 nucleotides are TGTGCCAGCAGTGAAGGGGGACAAAAAACAGATACGCAGTATTTT.

This clonotype has ten or more counts. The gene calls are TRBV6-1 and TRBJ1-1; perhaps TRBD1 as D (6 bases). Germline CDR1 and CDR2: MNHNS and SASEGT. V was shortened by 4 bases and J by 5 bases, with 11 bases between the two germline ends. This CDR3 is built from 13 residues. DNA for the CDR3: TGTGCCAGCAGTGCCCTCAGGGGAACTGAAGCTTTCTTT. The encoded protein is CASSALRGTEAFF.

This clonotype was seen ten or more times. J is TRBJ2-5 and V is TRBV12-3 or TRBV12-4; TRBD2 aligns across 8 bases. With 5 bases clipped from V and 4 bases from J, the junction kept 6 bases outside the gene matches. CDR3 length: 14 amino acids. The CDR3 coding sequence is TGTGCCAGCAGTAACGGGGGGGGGGGAGAGACCCAGTACTTC. It yields the protein CASSNGGGGETQYF.

This clonotype was observed at least ten times. The chain couples TRBV27 to TRBJ1-1; no firm D call. Germline values: CDR1 MNHEY, CDR2 SMNVEV (reference sequence). V dropped 5 bases and J dropped 2 bases, with 12 bases sitting between them. This CDR3 region has 14 residues. For the CDR3, the DNA is TGTGCCAGCAGTACCCGGACGGCCAACACTGAAGCTTTCTTT. Its translation: CASSTRTANTEAFF.

The chain has TRBV4-3 and TRBJ2-1; 8 nucleotides line up with TRBD2. The V and J ends lost 4 bases and 1 base, in that order; junction bases with no gene match: 9. The CDR3 has 17 amino acids. In germline, CDR1 is LGHNA, CDR2 YSLEER. CDR3 in DNA: TGCGCCAGCAGCCGGATAGCGGTAGCGGGGTCCTACAATGAGCAGTTCTTC. The encoded protein is CASSRIAVAGSYNEQFF.

The CDR3 DNA reads as TGTGCCAGCTCATACGGGGACGGAAACTATGGCTACACCTTC. Translated: CASSYGDGNYGYTF. The chain employs TRBV18 and TRBJ1-2; a weak D match, TRBD1 (5 bases). CDR3 length: 14 residues. The V and J ends lost 5 bases and 2 bases respectively, with 12 bases between them. Germline V gene data show CDR1 as KGHSH and CDR2 as LQKENI.

Worth noting for this clonotype: This may be a read error: a much more frequent sequence differs by one nucleotide. The V gene is TRBV6-2 or TRBV6-3, the J gene TRBJ1-5; maybe TRBD1 (6 bases). Germline CDR1 and CDR2: MNHEY and SVGEGT. CDR3 size: 18 residues. The chain's CDR3 is CASSPPRRVHGGHQSQHF. The CDR3 bases are TGTGCCAGCAGTCCGCCGCGCCGGGTCCATGGGGGGCATCAGTCCCAGCATTTT.

Details on this clonotype: Relative to the germline gene, one junction end is altered; a read error may explain this. The chain links TRBV6-2 or TRBV6-3 to TRBJ2-2; a weak D match, TRBD2 (6 bases). The CDR3 has 15 amino acids. Germline V gene data show CDR1 as MNHEY and CDR2 as SVGEGT. The CDR3: CASRTGSANTGELFF. CDR3 DNA sequence: TGTGCTAGCAGGACCGGGAGTGCGAACACCGGGGAGCTGTTTTTT.

Many counts were recorded for this clonotype. The CDR3 here is CASSPGQGVNTGELFF. The CDR3 nucleotides read TGTGCCAGCAGTCCGGGACAGGGGGTAAACACCGGGGAGCTGTTTTTT. The rearrangement links TRBV12-3 or TRBV12-4 to TRBJ2-2, with 11 bases aligning to TRBD1. The CDR3 contains 16 residues. Trimming removed 5 bases from V and 2 bases from J; junction bases left unmatched: 4.

The chain has TRBV11-3 and TRBJ2-7; 10 bases fit TRBD1. There are 15 residues in the CDR3. The V segment lost 5 bases and the J segment 4 bases; nucleotides outside the gene matches: 8. From germline, CDR1 is SGHNT and CDR2 YENEEA. CDR3: CASSLTGTGAYEQYF. CDR3 in DNA: TGTGCCAGCAGCCTGACCGGGACAGGGGCTTACGAGCAGTACTTC.

This clonotype was seen ten or more times. The genes are TRBV20-1 and TRBJ2-5, with 8 bases that match TRBD2. J was trimmed by 1 base and V by 5 bases; bases with no gene match: 15. This CDR3 has 17 residues. The germline V gene has CDR1 DFQATT and CDR2 SNEGSKA (reference sequence). DNA of the CDR3: TGCAGTGCTTCGGGGGTCTCGGCGGGGGGCCTCCAAGAGACCCAGTACTTC. This codes for CSASGVSAGGLQETQYF.

This clonotype has ten or more counts. J is TRBJ2-1 and V is TRBV6-5, with D possibly TRBD2 on 5 matching bases. This CDR3 comprises 13 residues. The V end lost 4 bases, the J end lost 10 bases, and 14 bases lay between the germline ends. CDR1 is MNHEY, CDR2 SVGAGI, per germline. Here the CDR3 reads CASSFSKRVEQFF. The CDR3 DNA is TGTGCCAGCAGTTTTTCTAAGAGGGTAGAGCAGTTCTTC.

With regard to this clonotype: This CDR3 is missing its conserved last phenylalanine or tryptophan, likely due to a read error. V and J are TRBV18 and TRBJ1-6; perhaps TRBD1 as D (5 bases). Germline V gives CDR1 KGHSH, CDR2 LQKENI. CDR3 length: 14 residues. Trimming removed 4 bases from V and 5 bases from J, with 9 bases in between. The CDR3 region is CASSQGRDNSPLHL. The CDR3 DNA sequence: TGTGCCAGCTCACAGGGCAGGGATAATTCACCCCTCCACCTT.

The chain joins TRBV6-9 to TRBJ2-7; 8 positions agree with TRBD1. Losses at the gene ends were 4 bases for V and 2 bases for J; bases not matched to a gene: 10. There are 16 residues in the CDR3. Germline loops: CDR1 MNHGY, CDR2 SVAAGI. The DNA of the CDR3 is TGTGCCAGCAGTTCCCCCGGGACAGGAGGCACCTACGAGCAGTACTTC. Translating gives CASSSPGTGGTYEQYF.

This clonotype was counted at least ten times. The rearrangement links TRBV11-2 to TRBJ1-6; D is uncertain. The germline V and J ends were trimmed by 5 bases and 4 bases, with 15 bases remaining between them. CDR3 size: 16 residues. The germline V gene has CDR1 SGHAT and CDR2 FQNNGV. This CDR3 reads CASSPKSWGYNSPLHF. CDR3 nucleotide sequence: TGTGCCAGCAGCCCGAAGAGCTGGGGATATAATTCACCCCTCCACTTT.

This clonotype was counted at least ten times. The chain employs TRBV12-5 and TRBJ2-2, with 7 nucleotides matching TRBD2. The germline V gene has CDR1 LGHNT and CDR2 FRNRAP. V lost 0 bases and J lost 2; bases outside the gene matches: 15. CDR3 length: 20 residues. The CDR3 bases are TGTGCTAGTGGTTTGGTACGGTATAATCGCGGGAGAAACAACACCGGGGAGCTGTTTTTT. Its protein product is CASGLVRYNRGRNNTGELFF.

This clonotype showed up many times. The chain recombines TRBV12-3 or TRBV12-4 with TRBJ2-5, with a tentative D call TRBD2 (6 bases). The CDR3 has 18 residues. V lost 5 bases, J lost 3 bases, and 25 bases lay in between. The CDR3 sequence: CASSANPGLPDNKETQYF. In nucleotides, the CDR3 is TGTGCCAGCAGTGCCAACCCGGGACTCCCGGATAACAAAGAGACCCAGTACTTC.

For this clonotype: A far larger clone differs by one base, so this is likely a read error. The V and J genes are TRBV11-2 and TRBJ2-7, with D perhaps TRBD2 (6 bases). Trimming took 4 bases from V and 7 from J, leaving 23 bases between them. The length of the CDR3 is 16 residues. The germline gives CDR1 SGHAT, CDR2 FQNNGV. The DNA for the CDR3 is TGTGCCAGCAGCTCCGGGACTGCGACGTGGGGGAATGAGCAGTACTTC. Translation gives CASSSGTATWGNEQYF.

This clonotype was recorded at least ten times. The V gene is TRBV3-1, the J gene TRBJ1-4; no clear D gene. Germline V CDR1 and CDR2: LGHDT, YNNKEL (reference sequence). This CDR3 comprises 17 residues. V dropped 6 bases and J dropped 1 base, with 18 bases sitting between them. The DNA for the CDR3 is TGTGCCAGCAGTTTTCTAGGACGGTGGGGAACTAATGAAAAACTGTTTTTT. As protein: CASSFLGRWGTNEKLFF.

This clonotype was picked up many times. The chain links TRBV6-2 or TRBV6-3 to TRBJ2-7; D call uncertain. Trimming removed 7 bases from V and 2 bases from J, with 15 bases in between. The CDR3 sequence is 14 residues long. Germline CDR1 is MNHEY and CDR2 is SVGEGT. The CDR3 region has the DNA TGTGCCAGCAATTCGCGGTTGGGAACCTACGAGCAGTACTTC. It translates to CASNSRLGTYEQYF.